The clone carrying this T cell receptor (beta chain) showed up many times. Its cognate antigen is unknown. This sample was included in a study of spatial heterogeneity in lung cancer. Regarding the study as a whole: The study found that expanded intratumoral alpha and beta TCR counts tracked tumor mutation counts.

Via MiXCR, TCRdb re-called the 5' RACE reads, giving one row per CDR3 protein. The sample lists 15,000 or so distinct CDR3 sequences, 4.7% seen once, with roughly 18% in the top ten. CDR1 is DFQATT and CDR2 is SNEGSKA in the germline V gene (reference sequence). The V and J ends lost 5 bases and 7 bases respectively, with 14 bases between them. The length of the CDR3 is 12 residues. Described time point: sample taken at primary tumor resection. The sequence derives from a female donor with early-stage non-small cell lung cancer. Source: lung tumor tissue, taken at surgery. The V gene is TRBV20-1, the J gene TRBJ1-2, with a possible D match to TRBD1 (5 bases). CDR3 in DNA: TGCAGTGCTCCGGACAACCGTTTTGGCTACACCTTC. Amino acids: CSAPDNRFGYTF.